A single T cell receptor beta chain is shown here with its context. Assay: immunoSEQ multiplex PCR; the TCRdb copy retains only in-frame clones and omits some. The sample has approximately 150,000 clones, just under 85% seen once. All enrollees were roughly 18 to 90 years old and from 20 to 30 US areas. Assignments of participants to cohorts depended upon their own reported clinical history. This specimen belongs to a study of blood T cell repertoires in COVID-19. On the study more broadly: The analysed material was cDNA or gDNA that came from T cells, B-cell-depleted T cells, or PBMCs.

Germline assignment: CDR1 SGHTA and CDR2 FQGTGA. The junction had 15 bases not matched to a gene; V was cut back by 10 bases and J by 5 bases. This CDR3 is 15 amino acids long. Sequenced material: PBMCs or T cells enriched from blood (not recorded which). The rearrangement uses TRBV7-3 and TRBJ2-3, with TRBD2 matching over 7 bases. The receptor comes from a woman aged 50 to 65 with acute COVID-19. This CDR3 is CATSGEGGPIDTQYF. The CDR3 DNA reads as TGTGCCACCTCGGGGGAGGGAGGGCCGATAGATACGCAGTATTTT.